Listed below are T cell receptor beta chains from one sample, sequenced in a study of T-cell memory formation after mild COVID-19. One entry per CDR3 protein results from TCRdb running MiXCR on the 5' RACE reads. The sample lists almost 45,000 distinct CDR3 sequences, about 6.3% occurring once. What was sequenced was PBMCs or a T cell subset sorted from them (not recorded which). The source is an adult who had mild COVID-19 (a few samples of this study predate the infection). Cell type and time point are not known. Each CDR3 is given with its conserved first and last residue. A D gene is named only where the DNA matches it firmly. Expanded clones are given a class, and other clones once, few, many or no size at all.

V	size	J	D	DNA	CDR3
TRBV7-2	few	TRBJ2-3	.	TGTGCCAGCAGCTTAATGGTAGCCGGCACAGATACGCAGTATTTT	CASSLMVAGTDTQYF
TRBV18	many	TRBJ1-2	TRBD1	TGTGCCAGCTCACCGCGAATACAGGGGGCTGACTATGGCTACACCTTC	CASSPRIQGADYGYTF
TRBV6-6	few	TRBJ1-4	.	TGTGCCAGCAGGCAACCCGGGCCGGGTGAAAAACTGTTTTTT	CASRQPGPGEKLFF
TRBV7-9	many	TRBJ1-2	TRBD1	TGTGCCAGCAGCTCCGGGACAGATGGCTACACCTTC	CASSSGTDGYTF
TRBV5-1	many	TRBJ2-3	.	TGCGCCAGCAGCCGAGATACTAGCACAGATACGCAGTATTTT	CASSRDTSTDTQYF
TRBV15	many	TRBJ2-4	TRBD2	TGTGCCACCAGCCCGTCGACTAGCGGGAGGTTTGACATTCAGTACTTC	CATSPSTSGRFDIQYF
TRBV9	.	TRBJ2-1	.	TGTGCCAGCAGCCGAACGCCCTCCTACAATGAGCAGTTCTTC	CASSRTPSYNEQFF
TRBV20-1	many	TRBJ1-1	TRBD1	TGCAGTGCTTTTGACAGGGACCCTGAAGCTTTCTTT	CSAFDRDPEAFF
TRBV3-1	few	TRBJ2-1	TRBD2	TGTGCCAGCAGCTCCCGGACTAGCGGGGTCTACAATGAGCAGTTCTTC	CASSSRTSGVYNEQFF
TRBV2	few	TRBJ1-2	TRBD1	TGTGCCAGCAGAAGGGGGCAGGGGGCTTATGGCTACACCTTC	CASRRGQGAYGYTF
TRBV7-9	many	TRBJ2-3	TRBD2	TGTGCCAGCAGCTTGGAAATAGCGGGGGGGCCCGGAGATACGCAGTATTTT	CASSLEIAGGPGDTQYF
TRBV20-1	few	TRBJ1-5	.	TGCAGTGCTAGAGTCAGGGGACTATATAGCAATCAGCCCCAGCATTTT	CSARVRGLYSNQPQHF
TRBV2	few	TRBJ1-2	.	TGTGCCAGCAGTGTTCAGGGATTCAACTATGGCTACACCTTC	CASSVQGFNYGYTF
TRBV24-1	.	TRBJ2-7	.	TGTGCCACCAGTGATAGGGGCTACGAGCAGTACTTC	CATSDRGYEQYF
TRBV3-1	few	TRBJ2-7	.	TGTGCCAGCAGCCAAAACAGGGGGACTAACGAGCAGTACTTC	CASSQNRGTNEQYF
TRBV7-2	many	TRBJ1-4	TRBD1	TGTGCCAGCAGCCGACAGGGAGGCGAAAAACTGTTTTTT	CASSRQGGEKLFF
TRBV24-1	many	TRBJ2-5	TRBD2	TGTGCCACGGGGACTAGCGGGAAGTTCGGAGAGACCCAGTACTTC	CATGTSGKFGETQYF
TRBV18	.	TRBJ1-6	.	TGTGCCAGCTCACCACCGTTGTACCCTTCACACCTCCACTTT	CASSPPLYPSHLHF
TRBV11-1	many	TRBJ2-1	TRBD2	TGTGCCAGCAGCTCCACTAGCGGGAGTGCTTCAGAGCAGTTCTTC	CASSSTSGSASEQFF
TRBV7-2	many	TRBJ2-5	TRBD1	TGTGCCAGCAGCTTAGCGCCGGGGACAGGGAGACAGACCCAGTACTTC	CASSLAPGTGRQTQYF
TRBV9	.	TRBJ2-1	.	TGTGCCAGCAGCGTAGACTGGGCCTCCTACAATGAGCAGTTCTTC	CASSVDWASYNEQFF